This T cell receptor beta chain was identified in a study of T cell responses to AZD1222 COVID-19 vaccine. Findings and limits, study-wide: Donors skewed white British and female; clonal diversity was possibly underestimated. Repertoires were obtained only post-peak T cell response.

The germline V gene encodes CDR1 DFQATT and CDR2 SNEGSKA (reference sequence). The CDR3 extends over 15 amino acids. V was clipped by 3 bases and J by 2 bases, with 15 bases between them. On this clone: Antigen unknown.

Only in-frame clones appear in the TCRdb table, and some are missing; sequencing was by immunoSEQ multiplex PCR. The table has 100,000 or so clones, 80% to 90% seen once. Second doses at about 4 or about 12 weeks were pooled. This specimen consisted of peripheral blood, obtained 28 days after the second AZD1222 dose. The rearrangement links TRBV20-1 to TRBJ2-3; the D is unclear. The TCR sequence derives from an adult who received the AZD1222 COVID-19 vaccine. The CDR3, as DNA: TGCAGTGCTAGTTCCGGTCCTTATTCCACAGATACGCAGTATTTT. Amino acids: CSASSGPYSTDTQYF.